Listed below are T cell receptor beta chains from one sample, sequenced in a study of blood T cell repertoires in COVID-19. TCRdb keeps only in-frame clones here, not all; method: immunoSEQ multiplex PCR. The data contain roughly 410,000 clones, 89% of them singletons. Sequencing used peripheral blood. The receptors were sampled from a woman in her 40s with COVID-19, enrolled during active disease. The CDR3 runs from the conserved cysteine through the conserved F or W. D genes are given only for firm matches. The size field is filled for only some rows; it gives once, few, many or a size class.

>TRBJ1-6|.|TRBD1|TRBV19
TGTGCCAGTAGTGCCCGGACAGGGGCGAGCTCCTATAATTCACCCCTCCACTTT
CASSARTGASSYNSPLHF
>TRBJ2-2|.|TRBD1|TRBV27
TGTGCCAGCAGTACTGACAGGGGGCGGACCGGGGAGCTGTTTTTT
CASSTDRGRTGELFF
>TRBJ1-6|.|.|TRBV7-8
TGTGCCAGCAGCTTAGAGGGGCTAGAGAGCTCCTATAATTCACCCCTCCACTTT
CASSLEGLESSYNSPLHF
>TRBJ2-3|.|TRBD2|TRBV6-2/TRBV6-3
TGTGCCAGCAGTTACGGGCTAGCGGGAGGGCCAGGTACGCAGTATTTT
CASSYGLAGGPGTQYF
>TRBJ1-1|.|.|TRBV5-1
TGCGCCAGCAGCTCCGAGGGGGTGAGCACTGAAGCTTTCTTT
CASSSEGVSTEAFF
>TRBJ1-6|.|.|TRBV30
TGTGCCTGGAGAGGGCGGGGAGATTCACCCCTCCACTTT
CAWRGRGDSPLHF
>TRBJ1-5|.|.|TRBV2
TGTGCCAGCAGTTCGGACAGTTTAAGCAATCAGCCCCAGCATTTT
CASSSDSLSNQPQHF
>TRBJ2-2|.|.|TRBV5-1
TGCGCCAGCAGAAGGGAGACCGGGAGCCATACCGGGGAGCTGTTTTTT
CASRRETGSHTGELFF
>TRBJ1-2|.|.|TRBV6-4
TGTGCCAGCAGTGCAGAGCAGGGATTTGGCTACACCTTC
CASSAEQGFGYTF
>TRBJ1-1|.|.|TRBV11-2
TGTGCCAGCAGCTTAGAGCCACAGAACACTGAAGCTTTCTTT
CASSLEPQNTEAFF
>TRBJ2-6|.|.|TRBV6-5
TGTGCCAGCAGTTACTCCCGGGGCTCTGGGGCCAACGTCCTGACTTTC
CASSYSRGSGANVLTF
>TRBJ2-7|.|.|TRBV7-2
TGTGCCAGCAGCTTTGCAGGGATCACCTACGAGCAGTACTTC
CASSFAGITYEQYF
>TRBJ1-3|.|.|TRBV6-5
TGTGCCAGCAGCGCTACAGGGACCTCTGGAAACACCATATATTTT
CASSATGTSGNTIYF
>TRBJ1-6|few|TRBD1|TRBV19
TGTGCCAGTAGTTGGACAGGGTCAACTTCACCCCTCCACTTT
CASSWTGSTSPLHF
>TRBJ1-1|.|.|TRBV4-3
TGCGCCAGCAGTCAAGGAGGATCGAACACTGAAGCTTTCTTT
CASSQGGSNTEAFF
>TRBJ2-2|.|.|TRBV7-3
TGTGCCAGCAGCTTCCAGGGACTGCCGACCGGGGAGCTGTTTTTT
CASSFQGLPTGELFF
>TRBJ2-5|.|TRBD1|TRBV16
TGTGCCAGCAGCCAAAACCGACAGGGGGGTATGGAGACCCAGTACTTC
CASSQNRQGGMETQYF
>TRBJ1-5|.|TRBD1|TRBV10-3
TGTGCCATCAGCGAGGACAGGGTAGGCAATCAGCCCCAGCATTTT
CAISEDRVGNQPQHF
>TRBJ1-2|.|TRBD1|TRBV27
TGTGCCAGCAGTTTCGGGGACAGAAGATATGGCTACACCTTC
CASSFGDRRYGYTF
>TRBJ1-2|.|TRBD1|TRBV28
TGTGCCAGCATTTACTCCGGGACAGGGAACTATGGCTACACCTTC
CASIYSGTGNYGYTF
>TRBJ2-2|.|.|TRBV6-5
TGTGCCAGCAGGCCGGGAAGCACCGGGGAGCTGTTTTTT
CASRPGSTGELFF
>TRBJ2-2|.|.|TRBV7-8
TGTGCCAGCAGCTTAAATTCGGGTGGAGGGACCGGGGAGCTGTTTTTT
CASSLNSGGGTGELFF
>TRBJ2-3|once|.|TRBV13
TGTGCCAGCAGCTTAGGAATCGAGGATACGCAGTATTTT
CASSLGIEDTQYF
>TRBJ1-5|.|.|TRBV7-8
TGTGCCAGCAGCTTTGGCCAAGTCGGGCAGCCCCAGCATTTT
CASSFGQVGQPQHF
>TRBJ1-4|.|.|TRBV6-5
TGTGCCAGCAGAGACCCAGGGGTCACTAATGAAAAACTGTTTTTT
CASRDPGVTNEKLFF
>TRBJ2-6|.|TRBD1|TRBV4-2
TGTGCCAGCAGCCAAGGTGTAGGGGGCACTGGGGCCAACGTCCTGACTTTC
CASSQGVGGTGANVLTF
>TRBJ2-2|.|TRBD1|TRBV18
TGTGCCAGCTCACCCGGACAGGGGACCACCGGGGAGCTGTTTTTT
CASSPGQGTTGELFF
>TRBJ1-1|.|TRBD1|TRBV5-1
TGCGCCAGCGGCACAGGGGGCTTGAAAACTGAAGCTTTCTTT
CASGTGGLKTEAFF
>TRBJ2-1|.|TRBD1|TRBV5-4
TGTGCCAGCAGTCCCACAGGGGATTCCTACAATGAGCAGTTCTTC
CASSPTGDSYNEQFF
>TRBJ1-1|.|.|TRBV5-1
TGCGCCAGCAGCTTCACAGGGCCAAACACTGAAGCTTTCTTT
CASSFTGPNTEAFF
>TRBJ1-2|.|.|TRBV28
TGTGCCAGCAGCCGCAATGCCGCAGGGAACTATGGCTACACCTTC
CASSRNAAGNYGYTF
>TRBJ2-2|.|TRBD2|TRBV9
TGTGCCAGCAGCGTAGTGCGGGAGCCTCACACCGGGGAGCTGTTTTTT
CASSVVREPHTGELFF
>TRBJ2-3|.|TRBD2|TRBV7-3
TGTGCCAGCAGCTTAGGTCGGGGGGGCGCCCCAGATACGCAGTATTTT
CASSLGRGGAPDTQYF
>TRBJ1-2|.|TRBD1|TRBV6-9
TGTGCCAGCAGTTTACAGGGGGCCCAGGGCTACACCTTC
CASSLQGAQGYTF
>TRBJ2-1|.|.|TRBV23-1
TGCGCCAGCAGTCCAAAATCCCCGGGGTACAATGAGCAGTTCTTC
CASSPKSPGYNEQFF